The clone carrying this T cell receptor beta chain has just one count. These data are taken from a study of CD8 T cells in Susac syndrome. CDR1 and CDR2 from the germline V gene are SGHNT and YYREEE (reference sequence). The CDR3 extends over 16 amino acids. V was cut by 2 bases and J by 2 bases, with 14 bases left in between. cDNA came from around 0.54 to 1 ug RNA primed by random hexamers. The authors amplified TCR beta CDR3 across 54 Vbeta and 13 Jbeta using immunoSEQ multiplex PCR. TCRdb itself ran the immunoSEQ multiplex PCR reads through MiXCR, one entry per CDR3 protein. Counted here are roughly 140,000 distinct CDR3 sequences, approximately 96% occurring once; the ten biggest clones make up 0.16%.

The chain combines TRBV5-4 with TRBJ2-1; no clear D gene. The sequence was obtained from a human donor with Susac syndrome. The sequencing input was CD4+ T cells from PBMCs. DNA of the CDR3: TGTGCCAGCAGCTTAACGCTAAGCGTTGCCTACAATGAGCAGTTCTTC. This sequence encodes CASSLTLSVAYNEQFF.